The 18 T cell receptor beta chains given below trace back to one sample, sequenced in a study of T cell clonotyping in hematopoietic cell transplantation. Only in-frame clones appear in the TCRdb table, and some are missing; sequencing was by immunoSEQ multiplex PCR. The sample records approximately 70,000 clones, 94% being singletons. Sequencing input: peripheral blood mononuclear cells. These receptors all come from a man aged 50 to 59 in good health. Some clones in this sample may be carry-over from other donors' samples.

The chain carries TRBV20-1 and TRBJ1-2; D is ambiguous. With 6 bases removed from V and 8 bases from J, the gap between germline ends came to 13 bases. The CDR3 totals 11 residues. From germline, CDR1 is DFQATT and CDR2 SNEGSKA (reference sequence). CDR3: CSAGVGTGYTF. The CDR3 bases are TGCAGTGCCGGGGTGGGTACAGGCTACACCTTC.

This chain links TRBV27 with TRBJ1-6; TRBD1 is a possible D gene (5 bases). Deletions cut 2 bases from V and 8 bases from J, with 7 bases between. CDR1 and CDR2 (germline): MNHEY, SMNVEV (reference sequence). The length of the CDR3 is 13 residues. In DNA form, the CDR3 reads TGTGCCAGCAGTTTAATGGGGCATTCACCCCTCCACTTT. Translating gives CASSLMGHSPLHF.

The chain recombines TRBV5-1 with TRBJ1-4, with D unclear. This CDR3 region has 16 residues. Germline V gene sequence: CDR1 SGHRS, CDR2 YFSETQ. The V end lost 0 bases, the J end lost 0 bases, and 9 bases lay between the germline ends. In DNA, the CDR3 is TGCGCCAGCAGCTTGGGGGCGGTGGCAACTAATGAAAAACTGTTTTTT. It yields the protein CASSLGAVATNEKLFF. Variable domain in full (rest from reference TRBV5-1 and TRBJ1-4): KAGVTQTPRYLIKTRGQQVTLSCSPISGHRSVSWYQQTPGQGLQFLFEYFSETQRNKGNFPGRFSGRQFSNSRSEMNVSTLELGDSALYLCASSLGAVATNEKLFFGSGTQLSVL.

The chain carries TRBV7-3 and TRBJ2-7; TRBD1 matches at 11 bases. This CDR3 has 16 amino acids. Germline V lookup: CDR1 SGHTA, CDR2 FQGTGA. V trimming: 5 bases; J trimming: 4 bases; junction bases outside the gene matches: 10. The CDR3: CASSPGTGGSGYEQYF. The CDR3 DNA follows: TGTGCCAGCAGCCCAGGGACAGGGGGTTCGGGGTACGAGCAGTACTTC. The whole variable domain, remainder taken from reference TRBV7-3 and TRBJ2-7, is GAGVSQTPSNKVTEKGKYVELRCDPISGHTALYWYRQSLGQGPEFLIYFQGTGAADDSGLPNDRFFAVRPEGSVSTLKIQRTERGDSAVYLCASSPGTGGSGYEQYFGPGTRLTVT.

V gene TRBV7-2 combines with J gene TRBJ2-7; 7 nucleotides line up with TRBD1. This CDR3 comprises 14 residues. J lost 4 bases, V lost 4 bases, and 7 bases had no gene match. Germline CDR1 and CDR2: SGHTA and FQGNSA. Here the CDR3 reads CASSWPGQSYEQYF. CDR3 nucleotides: TGTGCCAGCAGCTGGCCGGGACAGAGTTACGAGCAGTACTTC.

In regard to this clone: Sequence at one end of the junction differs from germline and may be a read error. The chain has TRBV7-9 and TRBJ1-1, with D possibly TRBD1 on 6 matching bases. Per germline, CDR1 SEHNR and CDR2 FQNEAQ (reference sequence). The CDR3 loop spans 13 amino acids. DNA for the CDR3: TGTGCCAGCAGCTTCACCGGGGACACGGAAGCTTTCTTT. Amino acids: CASSFTGDTEAFF.

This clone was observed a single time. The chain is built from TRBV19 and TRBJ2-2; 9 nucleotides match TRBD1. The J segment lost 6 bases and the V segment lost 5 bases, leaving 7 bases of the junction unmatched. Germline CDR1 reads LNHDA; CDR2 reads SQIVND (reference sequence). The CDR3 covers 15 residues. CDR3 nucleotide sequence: TGTGCCAGTAGTGGGACAGGGACAGGGTCCGGGGAGCTGTTTTTT. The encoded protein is CASSGTGTGSGELFF.

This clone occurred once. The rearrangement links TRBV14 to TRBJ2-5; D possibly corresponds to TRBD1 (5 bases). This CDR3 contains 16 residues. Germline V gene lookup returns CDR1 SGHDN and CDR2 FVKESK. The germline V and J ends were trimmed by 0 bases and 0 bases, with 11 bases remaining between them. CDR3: CASSQEGQPYQETQYF. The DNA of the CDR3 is TGTGCCAGCAGCCAAGAGGGGCAACCGTACCAAGAGACCCAGTACTTC.

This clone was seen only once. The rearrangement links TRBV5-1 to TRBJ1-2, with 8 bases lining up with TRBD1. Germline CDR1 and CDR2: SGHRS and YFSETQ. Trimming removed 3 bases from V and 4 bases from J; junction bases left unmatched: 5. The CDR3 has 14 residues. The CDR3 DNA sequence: TGCGCCAGCAGCTCGCGACAGGGGAGCTATGGCTACACCTTC. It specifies CASSSRQGSYGYTF. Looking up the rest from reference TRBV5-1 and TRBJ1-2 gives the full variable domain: KAGVTQTPRYLIKTRGQQVTLSCSPISGHRSVSWYQQTPGQGLQFLFEYFSETQRNKGNFPGRFSGRQFSNSRSEMNVSTLELGDSALYLCASSSRQGSYGYTFGSGTRLTVV.

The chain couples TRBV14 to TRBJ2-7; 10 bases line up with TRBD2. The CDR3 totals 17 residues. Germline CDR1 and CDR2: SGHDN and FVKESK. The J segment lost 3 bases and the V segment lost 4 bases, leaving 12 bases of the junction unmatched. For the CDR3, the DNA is TGTGCCAGCAGCCCGTCCGGGACTAGCGCCTTCTTCTACGAGCAGTACTTC. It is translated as CASSPSGTSAFFYEQYF.

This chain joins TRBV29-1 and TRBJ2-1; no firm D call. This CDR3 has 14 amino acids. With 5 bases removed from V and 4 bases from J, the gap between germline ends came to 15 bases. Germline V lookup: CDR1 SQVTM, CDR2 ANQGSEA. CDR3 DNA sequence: TGCAGCGTTACGACCCGCCTGTCTTACAATGAGCAGTTCTTC. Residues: CSVTTRLSYNEQFF.

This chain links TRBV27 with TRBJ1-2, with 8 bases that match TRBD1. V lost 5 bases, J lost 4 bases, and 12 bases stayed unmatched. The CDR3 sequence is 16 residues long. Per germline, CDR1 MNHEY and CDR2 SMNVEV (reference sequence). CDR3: CASSPQTGVQAYGYTF. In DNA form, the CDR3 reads TGTGCCAGCAGTCCTCAGACAGGGGTTCAGGCCTATGGCTACACCTTC.

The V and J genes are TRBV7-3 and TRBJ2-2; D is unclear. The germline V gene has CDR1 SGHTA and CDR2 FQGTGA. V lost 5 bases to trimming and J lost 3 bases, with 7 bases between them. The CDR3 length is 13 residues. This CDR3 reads CASSPPYTGELFF. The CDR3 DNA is TGTGCCAGCAGCCCTCCCTACACCGGGGAGCTGTTTTTT.

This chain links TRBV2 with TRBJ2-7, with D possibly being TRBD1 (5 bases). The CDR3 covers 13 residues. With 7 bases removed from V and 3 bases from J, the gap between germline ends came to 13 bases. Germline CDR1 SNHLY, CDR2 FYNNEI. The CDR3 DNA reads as TGTGCCAGCAATACCGACAGTTTCTACGAGCAGTACTTC. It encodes CASNTDSFYEQYF.

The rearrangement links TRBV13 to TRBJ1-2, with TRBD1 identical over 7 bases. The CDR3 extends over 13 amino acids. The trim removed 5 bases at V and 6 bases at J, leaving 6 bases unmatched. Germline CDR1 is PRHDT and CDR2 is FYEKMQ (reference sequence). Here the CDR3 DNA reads TGTGCCAGCAGCGCCACAGGGGATCATGGCTACACCTTC. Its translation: CASSATGDHGYTF.

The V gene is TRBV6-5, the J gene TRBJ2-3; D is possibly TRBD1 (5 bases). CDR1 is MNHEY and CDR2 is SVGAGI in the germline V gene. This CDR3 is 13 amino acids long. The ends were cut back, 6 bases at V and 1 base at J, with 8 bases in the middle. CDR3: CASRMTGTDTQYF. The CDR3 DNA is TGTGCCAGCAGAATGACAGGCACAGATACGCAGTATTTT.

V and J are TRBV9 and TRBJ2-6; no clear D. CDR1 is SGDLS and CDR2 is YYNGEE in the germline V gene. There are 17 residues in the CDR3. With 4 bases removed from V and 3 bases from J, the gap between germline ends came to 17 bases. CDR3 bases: TGTGCCAGCAGCCCTCGGGCCCCGGCAGTTGGGGCCAACGTCCTGACTTTC. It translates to CASSPRAPAVGANVLTF. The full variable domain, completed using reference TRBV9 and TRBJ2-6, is DSGVTQTPKHLITATGQRVTLRCSPRSGDLSVYWYQQSLDQGLQFLIQYYNGEERAKGNILERFSAQQFPDLHSELNLSSLELGDSALYFCASSPRAPAVGANVLTFGAGSRLTVL.

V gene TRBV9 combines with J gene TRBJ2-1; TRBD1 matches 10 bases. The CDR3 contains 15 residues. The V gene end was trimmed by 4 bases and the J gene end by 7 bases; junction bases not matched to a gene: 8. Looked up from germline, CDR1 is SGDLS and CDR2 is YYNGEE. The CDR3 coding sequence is TGTGCCAGCAGCCTATCCGGGACAGGGGTTAATGAGCAGTTCTTC. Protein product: CASSLSGTGVNEQFF.